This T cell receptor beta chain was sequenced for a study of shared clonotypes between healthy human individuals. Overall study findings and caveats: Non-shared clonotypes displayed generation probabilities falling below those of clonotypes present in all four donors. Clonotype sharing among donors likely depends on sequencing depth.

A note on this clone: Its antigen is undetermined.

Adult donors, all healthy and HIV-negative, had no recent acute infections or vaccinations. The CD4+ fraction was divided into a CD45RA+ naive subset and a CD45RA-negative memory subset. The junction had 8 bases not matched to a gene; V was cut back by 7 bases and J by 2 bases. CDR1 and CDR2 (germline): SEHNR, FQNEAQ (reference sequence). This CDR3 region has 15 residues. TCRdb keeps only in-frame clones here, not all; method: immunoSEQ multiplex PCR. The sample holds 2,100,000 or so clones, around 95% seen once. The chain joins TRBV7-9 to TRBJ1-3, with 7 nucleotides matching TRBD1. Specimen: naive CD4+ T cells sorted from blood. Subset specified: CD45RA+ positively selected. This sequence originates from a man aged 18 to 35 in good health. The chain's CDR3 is CASKPGDRAGNTIYF. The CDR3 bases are TGTGCCAGCAAACCAGGAGACAGGGCTGGAAACACCATATATTTT. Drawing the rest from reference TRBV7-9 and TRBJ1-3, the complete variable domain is DTGVSQNPRHKITKRGQNVTFRCDPISEHNRLYWYRQTLGQGPEFLTYFQNEAQLEKSRLLSDRFSAERPKGSFSTLEIQRTEQGDSAMYLCASKPGDRAGNTIYFGEGSWLTVV.